What follows is one T cell receptor beta chain and its context. Its specificity is unknown. TCRB transcripts that were expressed got sequenced, as all of the isolated RNA had been reverse transcribed. Roughly 3.4 million reads per sample on average were obtained from naive, central memory and regulatory T cell samples. Using immunoSEQ multiplex PCR, the repertoire was profiled, and TCRdb retains in-frame clones only, with some absent. The table lists about 700,000 clones, roughly 12% of them singletons, with 0.02% to 0.025% in the top ten. The sample belongs to a study of beta chain features in type 1 diabetes. Study in general: Examination spanned fewer than 140,000,000 sorted cells from all samples. Study-wide results and caveats: High TCR expression in some cells could lead to their over-representation in cDNA sequencing. Significant though moderate, a shortening of TCRB CDR3s appeared in all four CD4+ subsets of Type 1 diabetes patients.

Sorted populations all exceeded 95% purity. Sequencing was performed on naive CD4+ T cells from blood. The receptor comes from a man between 18 and 29 years old with type 1 diabetes.

CDR3: CASSESPDSAPQHF. The CDR3 DNA sequence: TGTGCCAGCAGTGAATCACCGGACAGCGCGCCCCAGCATTTT. The genes are TRBV6-1 and TRBJ1-5, with a weak D call TRBD1 (6 bases). This CDR3 has 14 amino acids. Germline V lookup: CDR1 MNHNS, CDR2 SASEGT. The V gene lost 2 bases and the J gene lost 9 bases, with 14 bases spanning the gap.